Below are 27 T cell receptor beta chains sequenced from a single sample in a study of CD8+ T cells in alopecia areata. The treatment: oral pan-JAK inhibitor, 5-10 mg twice daily. RNA, once extracted, was reverse transcribed into cDNA for use as the sequencing template. The assay was immunoSEQ multiplex PCR, and TCRdb's table has in-frame clones only and misses some. The sample records fewer than 150,000 clones, roughly four fifths being singletons. The sample consisted of CD8+ T cells sorted from blood, taken at week 4, from a patient treated with tofacitinib. Source of these receptors: a human donor with alopecia areata.

The chain links TRBV4-3 to TRBJ2-1; D uncertain. The germline CDR1 and CDR2 sequences are LGHNA and YSLEER. The ends were cut back, 3 bases at V and 5 bases at J, with 11 bases in the middle. This CDR3 contains 14 residues. The CDR3 nucleotides are TGCGCCAGCAGCCAGTATCGCGGAAACAATGAGCAGTTCTTC. The encoded protein is CASSQYRGNNEQFF.

This clone turned up a few times. The CDR3 is CASGEGQGIRELFF. Written as DNA, the CDR3 is TGTGCCAGCGGCGAGGGACAGGGGATCCGGGAGCTGTTTTTT. The V and J genes are TRBV2 and TRBJ2-2, with TRBD1 matching 10 bases. The length of the CDR3 is 14 residues. Trimming removed 8 bases from V and 9 bases from J; junction bases left unmatched: 9. Looked up from germline, CDR1 is SNHLY and CDR2 is FYNNEI.

The rearrangement links TRBV9 to TRBJ1-5; D ambiguous. CDR3 size: 14 residues. Germline V gene sequence: CDR1 SGDLS, CDR2 YYNGEE. V shed 4 bases and J shed 0 bases, with 8 bases lying between them. CDR3 bases: TGTGCCAGCAGCCGGAGCTATAGCAATCAGCCCCAGCATTTT. Amino acids: CASSRSYSNQPQHF.

With respect to this clone: The sample has other DNA sequences that encode this CDR3 too. J is TRBJ2-7 and V is TRBV6-5, with 9 positions matching TRBD1. Unmatched junction bases numbered 1, after V lost 2 bases and J lost 2 bases. This CDR3 has 14 residues. Germline V CDR1 and CDR2: MNHEY, SVGAGI. CDR3 nucleotides: TGTGCCAGCAGTTACGGACAGGGGCCCTACGAGCAGTACTTC. Encoded protein: CASSYGQGPYEQYF.

The chain is built from TRBV29-1 and TRBJ2-7; a possible D gene is TRBD2 (5 bases). This CDR3 contains 13 residues. The V and J ends lost 6 bases and 0 bases respectively, with 12 bases between them. CDR1 and CDR2 (germline): SQVTM, ANQGSEA. CDR3 loop: CSVRTSSSYEQYF. CDR3 nucleotides: TGCAGCGTCAGGACTTCGAGCTCCTACGAGCAGTACTTC.

This clone showed up just a few times. Other DNA sequences within the sample encode an identical CDR3. The chain couples TRBV4-2 to TRBJ2-7, with 12 bases that match TRBD1. The CDR3 spans 16 residues. Germline V gene lookup returns CDR1 LGHNA and CDR2 YNFKEQ. Losses at the gene ends were 3 bases for V and 4 bases for J; bases not matched to a gene: 7. The CDR3 bases are TGTGCCAGCAGCCAGGAGGGACAGGGGGCTTCGTACGAGCAGTACTTC. Translating gives CASSQEGQGASYEQYF.

The rearrangement joins TRBV30 to TRBJ2-1; 11 bases map to TRBD2. CDR1 GTSNPN and CDR2 SVGIG come from the germline V gene (reference sequence). There are 16 residues in the CDR3. V was clipped by 3 bases and J by 7 bases; unmatched bases: 11. CDR3 DNA sequence: TGTGCCTGGAGGACTAGCGGGGACAACCGGAGGAATGAGCAGTTCTTC. As protein: CAWRTSGDNRRNEQFF.

This clone was detected only a few times. This rearrangement joins TRBV5-4 to TRBJ2-1; TRBD2 is a possible D gene (6 bases). Trimming shortened V by 0 bases and J by 7 bases, and 8 bases separated the two germline ends. Germline CDR1 is SGHNT and CDR2 is YYREEE (reference sequence). The CDR3 sequence is 13 residues long. Here the CDR3 DNA reads TGTGCCAGCAGCTTGGGGGGGGTGAATGAGCAGTTCTTC. It yields the protein CASSLGGVNEQFF. Supplemented by reference TRBV5-4 and TRBJ2-1, the full variable domain reads ETGVTQSPTHLIKTRGQQVTLRCSSQSGHNTVSWYQQALGQGPQFIFQYYREEENGRGNFPPRFSGLQFPNYSSELNVNALELDDSALYLCASSLGGVNEQFFGPGTRLTVL.

The J gene is TRBJ2-2, the V gene TRBV5-5; D is possibly TRBD1 or TRBD2 (5 bases each). Deletions cut 4 bases from V and 2 bases from J, with 12 bases between. The CDR3 covers 15 residues. The germline V gene encodes CDR1 SGHKS and CDR2 YYEKEE (reference sequence). The DNA for the CDR3 is TGTGCCAGCAGCCCTGGGACGGCAAACACCGGGGAGCTGTTTTTT. Protein product: CASSPGTANTGELFF. Looking up the rest from reference TRBV5-5 and TRBJ2-2 gives the full variable domain: DAGVTQSPTHLIKTRGQQVTLRCSPISGHKSVSWYQQVLGQGPQFIFQYYEKEERGRGNFPDRFSARQFPNYSSELNVNALLLGDSALYLCASSPGTANTGELFFGEGSRLTVL.

The V and J genes are TRBV11-2 and TRBJ2-1; 13 nucleotides agree with TRBD2. This CDR3 comprises 14 residues. With V trimmed by 4 bases and J by 9 bases, 3 bases remained unmatched. Germline loops: CDR1 SGHAT, CDR2 FQNNGV. The CDR3 loop reads CASSSGLAGFEQFF. The CDR3 DNA is TGTGCCAGCAGCTCGGGACTAGCGGGGTTTGAGCAGTTCTTC. Combining the CDR3 with reference TRBV11-2 and TRBJ2-1 gives the whole variable domain EAGVAQSPRYKIIEKRQSVAFWCNPISGHATLYWYQQILGQGPKLLIQFQNNGVVDDSQLPKDRFSAERLKGVDSTLKIQPAKLEDSAVYLCASSSGLAGFEQFFGPGTRLTVL.

This sequence joins TRBV4-2 and TRBJ1-5; TRBD1 aligns across 7 bases. Trimming took 4 bases from V and 2 from J; bases not matched to a gene: 11. Germline lookup yields CDR1 LGHNA and CDR2 YNFKEQ. The CDR3 is 17 residues long. The DNA of the CDR3 is TGTGCCAGCAGCCGGGGAACGGGACAGTCGGGCAATCAGCCCCAGCATTTT. It translates to CASSRGTGQSGNQPQHF.

The rearrangement joins TRBV9 to TRBJ2-1; 7 bases are shared with TRBD2. The CDR3 has 13 residues. V lost 5 bases and J lost 3; bases outside the gene matches: 2. In germline, CDR1 is SGDLS, CDR2 YYNGEE. The CDR3 bases are TGTGCCAGCAGTGGCGGGGGCTACAATGAGCAGTTCTTC. Residues: CASSGGGYNEQFF.

The chain employs TRBV4-1 and TRBJ2-1; D possibly uses TRBD1 or TRBD2 (5 bases each). The V gene's germline CDR1 is MGHRA and CDR2 YSYEKL. This CDR3 is built from 12 residues. V shed 0 bases and J shed 11 bases, with 8 bases lying between them. This chain's CDR3 is CASSQDLGQQFF. For the CDR3, the DNA is TGCGCCAGCAGCCAAGATTTGGGACAGCAGTTCTTC.

The rearrangement uses TRBV19 and TRBJ2-2; no definite D call. The germline V gene has CDR1 LNHDA and CDR2 SQIVND (reference sequence). This CDR3 has 16 residues. The V end was cut by 3 bases, the J end by 0 bases, with 11 bases between. CDR3 coding DNA: TGTGCCAGTAGTATGGTCTACCCTTCGAACACCGGGGAGCTGTTTTTT. Its protein is CASSMVYPSNTGELFF.

The chain has TRBV6-1 and TRBJ2-1; D gene unclear. Deletions cut 10 bases from V and 7 bases from J, with 11 bases between. The CDR3 is 11 amino acids. Germline V gives CDR1 MNHNS, CDR2 SASEGT. CDR3 in DNA: TGTGCCATCCTGCTGGGGAATGAGCAGTTCTTC. Its translation: CAILLGNEQFF.

The V call is TRBV6-5, the J call TRBJ2-7, with D maybe TRBD2 (5 bases). Germline values: CDR1 MNHEY, CDR2 SVGAGI. This CDR3 contains 13 residues. Trimming shortened V by 6 bases and J by 3 bases, and 12 bases separated the two germline ends. The CDR3 coding sequence is TGTGCCAGCAGCCTCGCGGAGGACTACGAGCAGTACTTC. This gives the protein CASSLAEDYEQYF.

This clone was observed a few times. V and J are TRBV5-1 and TRBJ2-5, with D possibly TRBD1 on 6 matching bases. There are 14 residues in the CDR3. Germline-derived CDR1 and CDR2 are SGHRS and YFSETQ. Trimming cost V 4 bases and J 5 bases, with 15 bases left between them. The CDR3 DNA reads TGCGCCAGCAGCCCGCTACAGGGTTGGGAGACCCAGTACTTC. This encodes CASSPLQGWETQYF.

The V gene is TRBV25-1, the J gene TRBJ2-7; no definite D call. The germline V gene has CDR1 MGHDK and CDR2 SYGVNS. The CDR3 is made up of 14 amino acids. V was shortened by 3 bases and J by 1 base, with 10 bases between the two germline ends. The CDR3 here is CASSDPGRSYEQYF. CDR3 in DNA: TGTGCCAGCAGTGACCCCGGGCGGTCCTACGAGCAGTACTTC.

The gene calls are TRBV13 and TRBJ2-5, with 8 bases lining up with TRBD2. This CDR3 is built from 15 residues. Germline values: CDR1 PRHDT, CDR2 FYEKMQ (reference sequence). V lost 1 base and J lost 11; bases outside the gene matches: 12. The CDR3 here is CASSLVAGGNREQYF. The DNA for the CDR3 is TGTGCCAGCAGCTTAGTGGCGGGGGGTAATCGAGAGCAGTACTTC.

V gene TRBV6-1 combines with J gene TRBJ2-1; TRBD2 aligns across 7 bases. The V segment lost 7 bases and the J segment 6 bases; nucleotides outside the gene matches: 6. Germline values: CDR1 MNHNS, CDR2 SASEGT. The CDR3 totals 13 residues. The CDR3 reads CASNTGTTNEQFF. The CDR3 DNA is TGTGCCAGCAATACCGGGACTACCAATGAGCAGTTCTTC.

This clone has just one count. The V call is TRBV19, the J call TRBJ2-2; no clear D. Germline CDR1 reads LNHDA; CDR2 reads SQIVND (reference sequence). This CDR3 contains 12 residues. V was trimmed by 3 bases and J by 2 bases, leaving 1 base between them. In nucleotides, the CDR3 is TGTGCCAGTAGTATCAACACCGGGGAGCTGTTTTTT. Its protein product is CASSINTGELFF.

A note on this clone: One end of the junction varies from germline; a read error may be responsible. This rearrangement joins TRBV6-6 to TRBJ2-5, with 7 bases identical to TRBD1. Germline V gene data show CDR1 as MNHNY and CDR2 as SVGAGI (reference sequence). This CDR3 has 13 residues. The CDR3 sequence: CASRDSSQETQYF. CDR3 coding DNA: TGCGCCAGCAGGGACAGTAGTCAAGAGACCCAGTACTTC.

The gene calls are TRBV5-1 and TRBJ1-1, with no clear D. Between the trimmed V and J ends, which lost 3 bases and 4 bases, there was a span of 22 bases. The germline V gene encodes CDR1 SGHRS and CDR2 YFSETQ. There are 17 residues in the CDR3. The CDR3 protein is CASSSSEHSPPGTEAFF. CDR3 in DNA: TGCGCCAGCAGCTCAAGTGAACACAGCCCCCCAGGCACTGAAGCTTTCTTT.

This clone has a handful of counts. V usage is TRBV7-2 and J usage is TRBJ2-7, with 7 positions matching TRBD2. Germline CDR1 reads SGHTA; CDR2 reads FQGNSA. Trimming cost V 3 bases and J 5 bases; bases outside gene matches: 7. The CDR3 is 14 amino acids. The CDR3: CASSFLADGDEQYF. CDR3 sequence (DNA): TGTGCCAGCAGCTTCCTAGCGGATGGTGACGAGCAGTACTTC.

The CDR3 nucleotides read TGTGCCAGCACGGGCGGGAGCCAAGAGACCCAGTACTTC. Translating it yields CASTGGSQETQYF. The V gene is TRBV2, the J gene TRBJ2-5; 7 nucleotides line up with TRBD2. The CDR3 length is 13 residues. Germline assignment: CDR1 SNHLY and CDR2 FYNNEI. Unmatched junction bases numbered 3, after V lost 7 bases and J lost 1 base.

The CDR3 DNA sequence: TGTGCCAGCAGTTACAAGGCAGTACAAGAGACCCAGTACTTC. Translated: CASSYKAVQETQYF. This chain connects TRBV6-5 to TRBJ2-5; D is undetermined. The CDR3 consists of 14 residues. Germline V gene sequence: CDR1 MNHEY, CDR2 SVGAGI. V gave up 2 bases and J gave up 2 bases, with 9 bases separating them.

For the CDR3, the DNA is TGTGCCAGCAGCCACATTCAGGGGCTCAGCACAGATACGCAGTATTTT. Amino acid sequence: CASSHIQGLSTDTQYF. The chain recombines TRBV14 with TRBJ2-3; D is perhaps TRBD1 (6 bases). Trimming cost V 3 bases and J 0 bases, with 13 bases left between them. The germline V gene has CDR1 SGHDN and CDR2 FVKESK. The CDR3 is 16 amino acids. The variable domain in full, completed from reference TRBV14 and TRBJ2-3, reads EAGVTQFPSHSVIEKGQTVTLRCDPISGHDNLYWYRRVMGKEIKFLLHFVKESKQDESGMPNNRFLAERTGGTYSTLKVQPAELEDSGVYFCASSHIQGLSTDTQYFGPGTRLTVL.